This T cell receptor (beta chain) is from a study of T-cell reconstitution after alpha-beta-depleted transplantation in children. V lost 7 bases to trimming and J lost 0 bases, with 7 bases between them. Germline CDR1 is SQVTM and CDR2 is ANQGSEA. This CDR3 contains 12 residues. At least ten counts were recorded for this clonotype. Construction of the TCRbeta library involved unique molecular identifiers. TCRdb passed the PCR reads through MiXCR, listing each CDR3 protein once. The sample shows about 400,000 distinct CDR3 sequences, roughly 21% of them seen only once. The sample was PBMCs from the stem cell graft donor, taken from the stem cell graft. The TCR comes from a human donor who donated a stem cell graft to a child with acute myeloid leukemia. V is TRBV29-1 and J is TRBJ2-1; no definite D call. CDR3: CSETSSYNEQFF. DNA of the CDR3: TGCAGCGAGACCAGCTCCTACAATGAGCAGTTCTTC.